The following is a TCR beta chain sequence with its context. Its antigen is as yet unknown. Trimming took 6 bases from V and 6 from J, leaving 15 bases between them. The germline CDR1 and CDR2 sequences are SQVTM and ANQGSEA. The CDR3 is 13 amino acids. This sample is part of a study of early T cells in non-severe SARS-CoV-2 infection. Study findings and constraints: Matching against VDJdb likely underestimated virus-specific expansions, favoring anti-spike CD8.

TCRdb recomputed calls from the 5' RACE reads with MiXCR, one row per CDR3 protein. The sample has about 83,000 distinct CDR3 sequences, over 9% seen once. The receptor was derived from an adult who was a healthcare worker with PCR-confirmed SARS-CoV-2 infection or an uninfected control (not recorded which). The V and J genes are TRBV29-1 and TRBJ2-1; no definite D call. Input material: whole blood. In DNA form, the CDR3 reads TGCAGCGTAAAGACCCACTCGGGCAATGAGCAGTTCTTC. This gives the protein CSVKTHSGNEQFF.